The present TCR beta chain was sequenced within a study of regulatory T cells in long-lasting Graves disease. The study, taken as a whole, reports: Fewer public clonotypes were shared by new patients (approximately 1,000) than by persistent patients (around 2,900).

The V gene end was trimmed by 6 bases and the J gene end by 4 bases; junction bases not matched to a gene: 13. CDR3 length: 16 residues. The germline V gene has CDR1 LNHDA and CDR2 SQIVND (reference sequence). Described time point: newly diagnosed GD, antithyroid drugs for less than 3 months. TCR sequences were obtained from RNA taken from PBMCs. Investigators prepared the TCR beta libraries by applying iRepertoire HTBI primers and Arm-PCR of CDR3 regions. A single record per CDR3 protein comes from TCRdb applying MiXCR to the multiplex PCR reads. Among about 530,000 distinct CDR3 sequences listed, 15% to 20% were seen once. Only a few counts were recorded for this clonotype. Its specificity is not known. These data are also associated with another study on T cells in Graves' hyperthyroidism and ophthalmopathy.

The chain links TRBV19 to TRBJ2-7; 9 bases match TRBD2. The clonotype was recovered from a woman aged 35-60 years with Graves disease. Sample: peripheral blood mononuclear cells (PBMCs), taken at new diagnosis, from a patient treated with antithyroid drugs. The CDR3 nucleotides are TGTGCCAGTAGCCCCTTAGCGACTAGCGGAGGATACGAGCAGTACTTC. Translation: CASSPLATSGGYEQYF.